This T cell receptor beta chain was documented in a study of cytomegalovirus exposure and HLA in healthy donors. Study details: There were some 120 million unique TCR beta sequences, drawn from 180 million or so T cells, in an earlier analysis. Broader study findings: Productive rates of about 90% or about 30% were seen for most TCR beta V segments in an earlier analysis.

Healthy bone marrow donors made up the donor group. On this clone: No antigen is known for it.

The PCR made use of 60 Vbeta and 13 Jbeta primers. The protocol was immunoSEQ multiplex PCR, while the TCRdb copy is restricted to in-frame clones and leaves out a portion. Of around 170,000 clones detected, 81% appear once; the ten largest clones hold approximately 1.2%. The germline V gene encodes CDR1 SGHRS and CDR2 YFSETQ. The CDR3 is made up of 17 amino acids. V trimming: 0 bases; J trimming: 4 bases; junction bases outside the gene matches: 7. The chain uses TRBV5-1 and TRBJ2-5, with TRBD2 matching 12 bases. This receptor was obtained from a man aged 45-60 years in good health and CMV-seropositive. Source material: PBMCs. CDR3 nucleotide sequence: TGCGCCAGCAGCTTGGATGCTAGCGGGGGGGCCGCAGAGACCCAGTACTTC. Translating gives CASSLDASGGAAETQYF.